Listed here are 12 T cell receptor beta chains from one sample, sequenced in a study of spatial heterogeneity in lung cancer. In TCRdb, the 5' RACE reads were re-called with MiXCR into one record per CDR3 protein. The data contain about 20,000 distinct CDR3 sequences, roughly 15% of them singletons. Their recognized antigens are unknown. Study-wide points: Higher tumor mutation counts went along with higher counts of expanded intratumoral alpha and beta TCRs.

Specified time point: sample taken at primary tumor resection. This specimen consisted of lung tumor tissue, obtained at surgery. These receptors were taken from a female donor with early-stage non-small cell lung cancer.

This clonotype was detected only a few times. This rearrangement joins TRBV5-1 to TRBJ2-5; D gene ambiguous. The CDR3 contains 11 residues. The V end was cut by 3 bases, the J end by 2 bases, with 2 bases between. CDR1 SGHRS and CDR2 YFSETQ come from the germline V gene. The DNA for the CDR3 is TGCGCCAGCAGCTATCAAGAGACCCAGTACTTC. It codes for CASSYQETQYF. Complete variable domain (other parts from reference TRBV5-1 and TRBJ2-5): KAGVTQTPRYLIKTRGQQVTLSCSPISGHRSVSWYQQTPGQGLQFLFEYFSETQRNKGNFPGRFSGRQFSNSRSEMNVSTLELGDSALYLCASSYQETQYFGPGTRLLVL.

This clonotype occurred a few times. The chain has TRBV4-1 and TRBJ2-7; a possible D gene is TRBD2 (5 bases). CDR3 length: 15 residues. The germline CDR1 and CDR2 sequences are MGHRA and YSYEKL. V was shortened by 0 bases and J by 0 bases, with 9 bases between the two germline ends. The CDR3 is CASSQDRGFSYEQYF. The CDR3 DNA reads as TGCGCCAGCAGCCAAGATCGCGGGTTCTCCTACGAGCAGTACTTC.

This clonotype was found many times. The chain couples TRBV3-1 to TRBJ2-5, with 9 bases matching TRBD2. Germline V gene data show CDR1 as LGHDT and CDR2 as YNNKEL (reference sequence). Trimming at V came to 0 bases and at J to 5 bases, leaving 4 bases not matched to a gene. CDR3 length: 15 amino acids. CDR3 residues: CASSQDAGGWETQYF. CDR3 coding DNA: TGTGCCAGCAGCCAAGACGCGGGGGGGTGGGAGACCCAGTACTTC.

This clonotype was counted a few times. The CDR3 bases are TGCAGTGCCCCACTAGCGGGGGCCACAGATACGCAGTATTTT. Translation: CSAPLAGATDTQYF. The chain couples TRBV20-1 to TRBJ2-3; 11 bases match TRBD2. CDR1 and CDR2 from the germline V gene are DFQATT and SNEGSKA (reference sequence). Germline trimming cut 6 bases from V and 2 bases from J; bases unmatched to any gene: 4. CDR3 size: 14 residues.

V and J are TRBV12-3 or TRBV12-4 and TRBJ2-7; TRBD1 matches 8 bases. J lost 5 bases, V lost 1 base, and 4 bases had no gene match. The CDR3 is 14 amino acids. This chain's CDR3 is CASSLGTGPHEQYF. In DNA form, the CDR3 reads TGTGCCAGCAGTTTAGGGACAGGGCCCCACGAGCAGTACTTC.

The rearrangement joins TRBV19 to TRBJ2-1; 11 bases fit TRBD2. CDR1 LNHDA and CDR2 SQIVND come from the germline V gene (reference sequence). The CDR3 runs 15 residues. V was pared by 7 bases and J by 2 bases, with 4 bases of the junction left unmatched. DNA for the CDR3: TGTGCCAGTAAGCTAGCGGGAGGAGCCTACAATGAGCAGTTCTTC. This codes for CASKLAGGAYNEQFF. The full variable domain, rest sourced from reference TRBV19 and TRBJ2-1, is DGGITQSPKYLFRKEGQNVTLSCEQNLNHDAMYWYRQDPGQGLRLIYYSQIVNDFQKGDIAEGYSVSREKKESFPLTVTSAQKNPTAFYLCASKLAGGAYNEQFFGPGTRLTVL.

This clonotype turned up a few times. The V and J genes are TRBV18 and TRBJ2-7, with TRBD1 as a possible D gene (6 bases). This CDR3 is built from 14 residues. V shed 5 bases and J shed 1 base, with 12 bases lying between them. Per the germline V gene, CDR1 is KGHSH and CDR2 is LQKENI. The CDR3 is CASSTRTASYEQYF. The DNA of the CDR3 is TGTGCCAGCTCAACGAGGACAGCTTCCTACGAGCAGTACTTC.

This clonotype was seen repeatedly, ten times or more. The chain joins TRBV27 to TRBJ1-5; unclear D gene. Germline CDR1 is MNHEY and CDR2 is SMNVEV (reference sequence). The CDR3 totals 15 residues. The V end lost 0 bases, the J end lost 3 bases, and 9 bases lay between the germline ends. CDR3 amino acids: CASSLSTGFNQPQHF. Here the CDR3 DNA reads TGTGCCAGCAGTTTATCGACGGGTTTCAATCAGCCCCAGCATTTT.

This chain links TRBV20-1 with TRBJ2-7; no clear D gene. Deletions cut 5 bases from V and 4 bases from J, with 15 bases between. The V gene's germline CDR1 is DFQATT and CDR2 SNEGSKA (reference sequence). The CDR3 runs to 13 residues. The CDR3 sequence: CSAPLQTVYEQYF. The CDR3 coding sequence is TGCAGTGCTCCCCTCCAGACGGTGTACGAGCAGTACTTC.

This chain uses TRBV29-1 with TRBJ2-3; 8 bases agree with TRBD2. This CDR3 region has 15 residues. V gave up 6 bases and J gave up 6 bases; unmatched junction bases: 14. Germline CDR1 SQVTM, CDR2 ANQGSEA. CDR3 residues: CSVRPTGGPGDTQYF. The CDR3 nucleotides read TGCAGCGTGAGACCAACGGGAGGGCCTGGGGATACGCAGTATTTT.

In this sample, this clonotype turned up a few times. The CDR3 DNA reads TGTGCCAGCAGTTTTTTACAGGGGGCTAATGCCGAGCAGTACTTC. Translated: CASSFLQGANAEQYF. The gene calls are TRBV12-3 or TRBV12-4 and TRBJ2-7, with 9 bases lining up with TRBD1. This CDR3 comprises 15 residues. Trimming took 3 bases from V and 6 from J; bases not matched to a gene: 9.

This clonotype was counted many times. The chain uses TRBV20-1 and TRBJ2-5, with 7 bases identical to TRBD1. This CDR3 spans 14 amino acids. CDR1 is DFQATT, CDR2 SNEGSKA, per germline (reference sequence). After removal of 6 bases from V and 5 bases from J, the junction contained 12 bases not matched to a gene. The CDR3 loop is CSANTGTAGETQYF. CDR3 bases: TGCAGTGCCAATACCGGGACAGCCGGGGAGACCCAGTACTTC.